This is a list of T cell receptor beta chains from one sample in a study of tumor and adjacent non-tumor tissue in lung cancer. TCRdb ran MiXCR on the multiplex PCR reads and lists one entry per CDR3 protein. The sample has 77,000 or so distinct CDR3 sequences, less than 85% seen once. Sequences were obtained from distant non-tumor lung tissue. Receptor source: a man aged 65-85 years with non-small cell lung cancer. CDR3s include the opening cysteine and the closing phenylalanine or tryptophan. The D gene is left open where the match is weak.

TRBV5-1,TRBD1,TRBJ2-2,CVSSLGQLTGELFF
TRBV4-1,TRBD1,TRBJ2-2,CASSQWTGHTGELFF
TRBV20-1,.,TRBJ1-1,CSASIPALGRNAEAFF
TRBV20-1,.,TRBJ2-1,CSARDRYGAYEQFF
TRBV20-1,.,TRBJ1-1,CSARGTIEDFF
TRBV10-3,.,TRBJ2-1,CVISEKGSSYNGQFF
TRBV21-1,.,TRBJ2-1,CASSNEGERVNNEQFF
TRBV29-1,.,TRBJ2-7,CSTWGTNPEQYF
TRBV11-2,TRBD1,TRBJ2-7,CTSSLDQGDRYEQYF
TRBV12-3/TRBV12-4,.,TRBJ2-7,CASSFGGSLYEQYF
TRBV6-2/TRBV6-3,.,TRBJ2-5,CASSSEIKTQYF
TRBV6-1,.,TRBJ2-6,CAGSTGANVLTF
TRBV11-2,.,TRBJ2-7,CSSSLVGWDREMYF
TRBV20-1,TRBD2,TRBJ2-1,CCAYTSGSYNEQFF
TRBV29-1,TRBD2,TRBJ2-7,CSVVTSGVGEQYF
TRBV6-6,TRBD2,TRBJ2-6,CANSLRSGSSGANILTF
TRBV5-1,.,TRBJ2-2,CANSLDGIGKLFF